This entry is about one T cell receptor (beta chain). These data are taken from a study of blood T cell repertoires in COVID-19. Study information: Acute-phase and convalescent COVID-19 samples originated in the United States, Italy and Spain. In each case, the material was cDNA or gDNA derived from T cells, B-cell-depleted T cells, or PBMCs.

As processed by the authors: Reference gene primer amplification in the assay estimated nucleated cell counts. TCRdb keeps only in-frame clones here, not all; method: immunoSEQ multiplex PCR. Clone size and the V and J calls come from that table; the DNA yielded D and trimming. The table has over 130,000 clones, 75% to 90% seen once; the top ten hold 2.2%. CDR1 SGHRS and CDR2 YFSETQ come from the germline V gene. J gave up 5 bases and V 5 bases, and 5 bases lay outside the gene matches. This CDR3 spans 14 amino acids. What was sequenced was peripheral blood. This clonotype was obtained from a man in his 70s with acute or convalescent COVID-19. This chain uses TRBV5-1 with TRBJ1-1, with 11 bases aligning to TRBD1. CDR3: CASRRGQGATEAFF. The CDR3 nucleotides are TGCGCCAGCAGAAGAGGACAGGGGGCGACTGAAGCTTTCTTT.